The 3 T cell receptor beta chains reported below all come from one sample, sequenced in a study of post-analysis software for immune sequencing data. General study results and limits: Five or six TRBV segments (TRBV5-6, TRBV5-1 and TRBV20-1 among them) occurred more frequently in patients than in controls.

No antigen has been assigned to these receptors. Unique molecular identifiers featured in each of the TCR beta cDNA libraries. From the PCR reads, TCRdb called clonotypes with MiXCR, one entry per CDR3 protein. The sample consists of hundreds of thousands of distinct CDR3 sequences, approximately 57% of them appearing once. Sequencing was performed on blood. Source of these receptors: a girl aged 5-17 years with multiple sclerosis.

This chain links TRBV7-8 with TRBJ2-1; unclear D gene. This CDR3 spans 13 amino acids. The germline CDR1 and CDR2 sequences are SGHVS and FQNEAQ. The V end lost 5 bases, the J end lost 10 bases, and 15 bases lay between the germline ends. CDR3 protein: CASSPSPLDEQFF. The CDR3 DNA is TGTGCCAGCAGCCCCTCCCCGCTAGACGAGCAGTTCTTC.

This clonotype was seen more than once but under ten times. The chain couples TRBV15 to TRBJ1-2, with D perhaps matching TRBD1 (5 bases). Germline V gene lookup returns CDR1 LNHNV and CDR2 YYDKDF (reference sequence). Trimming shortened V by 1 base and J by 5 bases, and 11 bases separated the two germline ends. The length of the CDR3 is 14 residues. As DNA, the CDR3 is TGTGCCACCAGCAGAGGCAGGGAGAATTATGGCTACACCTTC. It yields the protein CATSRGRENYGYTF.

Comment on this clonotype: Its ends do not fully match the called genes, so a read error is possible. This rearrangement joins TRBV9 to TRBJ1-1; 7 bases fit TRBD1. Per germline, CDR1 SGDLS and CDR2 YYNGEE. The CDR3 is 13 amino acids. The chain's CDR3 is CASSVDRGAESFF. CDR3 coding DNA: TGTGCCAGCAGCGTAGACAGGGGTGCTGAATCTTTCTTT.